The next 19 T cell receptor beta chains were all read from a single sample in a study of identifying expanded T cells in peripheral blood (dated 2019 in TCRdb). Receptor amplification or capture employed the immunoSEQ multiplex PCR assay. Drawn from immuneACCESS, this table holds only the in-frame rearrangements with V and J called that TCRdb kept. Clones are partly lost; checked studies trace under half to an unresolved V gene and leave the rest unexplained. The sample contains 50,000 to 75,000 clones, about 87% of them found a single time. The ten largest clones represent roughly 4.5% of the sample. Input material: blood. The receptors here all came from a person aged 18 to 75 in good health.

The chain has TRBV6-5 and TRBJ2-7; TRBD1 matches at 7 bases. Germline loops: CDR1 MNHEY, CDR2 SVGAGI. Germline trimming cut 6 bases from V and 0 bases from J; bases unmatched to any gene: 8. The CDR3 length is 15 residues. CDR3 residues: CASRTDRISSYEQYF. The CDR3 DNA follows: TGTGCCAGCAGGACGGACAGGATTTCCTCCTACGAGCAGTACTTC.

This rearrangement joins TRBV6-4 to TRBJ2-2; D tentatively fits TRBD1 or TRBD2 (5 bases each). Germline CDR1 and CDR2: MRHNA and SNTAGT. The CDR3 covers 14 residues. The V and J ends lost 8 bases and 3 bases respectively, with 13 bases between them. The CDR3 loop reads CASGDGRDTGELFF. The CDR3 DNA reads TGTGCCAGCGGGGACGGCAGGGACACCGGGGAGCTGTTTTTT.

This clone was recorded once. The rearrangement links TRBV4-3 to TRBJ2-1, with a tentative D call TRBD2 (5 bases). CDR1 LGHNA and CDR2 YSLEER come from the germline V gene. The CDR3 is 16 residues long. Trimming took 4 bases from V and 7 from J, leaving 20 bases between them. DNA for the CDR3: TGCGCCAGCAGCCTCACGGAGGTCATCAAAAAAAATGAGCAGTTCTTC. Its translation is CASSLTEVIKKNEQFF.

To note about this clone: One base away lies a much larger clone, so this may be a sequencing read error. Other nucleotide sequences from this sample produce the same CDR3. This chain links TRBV6-1 with TRBJ2-7; the match to TRBD2 covers 11 bases. The V gene's germline CDR1 is MNHNS and CDR2 SASEGT. J lost 2 bases, V lost 0 bases, and 0 bases had no gene match. CDR3 size: 15 residues. CDR3 sequence: CASSEASGGAYEQYF. CDR3 nucleotide sequence: TGTGCCAGCAGTGAAGCTAGCGGGGGGGCCTACGAGCAGTACTTC.

The rearrangement joins TRBV28 to TRBJ2-5, with 9 nucleotides matching TRBD2. This CDR3 is 17 amino acids long. The V gene end was trimmed by 1 base and the J gene end by 4 bases; junction bases not matched to a gene: 10. The V gene's germline CDR1 is MDHEN and CDR2 SYDVKM. CDR3 sequence (DNA): TGTGCCAGCAGTTTATTGGAAGGGCGGGGGGGCTCAGAGACCCAGTACTTC. The encoded protein is CASSLLEGRGGSETQYF.

V gene TRBV6-4 combines with J gene TRBJ2-3; tentative D call: TRBD2 (6 bases). There are 15 residues in the CDR3. Deletions cut 3 bases from V and 2 bases from J, with 12 bases between. CDR1 is MRHNA, CDR2 SNTAGT, per germline. CDR3: CASSESGTPTDTQYF. The DNA of the CDR3 is TGTGCCAGCAGTGAGTCAGGGACTCCCACAGATACGCAGTATTTT.

The rearrangement links TRBV30 to TRBJ1-4, with a tentative D call TRBD1 (5 bases). CDR3 length equals 13 residues. The V and J ends lost 8 bases and 0 bases respectively, with 10 bases between them. Germline values: CDR1 GTSNPN, CDR2 SVGIG (reference sequence). In nucleotides, the CDR3 is TGTGCCGGGGCGCGGGCAACTAATGAAAAACTGTTTTTT. Amino acids: CAGARATNEKLFF.

The chain links TRBV28 to TRBJ1-1, with D possibly matching TRBD1 (5 bases). The length of the CDR3 is 12 residues. CDR1 and CDR2 (germline): MDHEN, SYDVKM. V was pared by 3 bases and J by 8 bases, with 10 bases between. The CDR3: CASSLSGHEAFF. CDR3 nucleotide sequence: TGTGCCAGCAGTTTGTCGGGGCACGAAGCTTTCTTT.

The chain recombines TRBV7-9 with TRBJ2-7; D gene uncertain. Germline V gene lookup returns CDR1 SEHNR and CDR2 FQNEAQ (reference sequence). The V end lost 5 bases, the J end lost 3 bases, and 11 bases lay between the germline ends. The length of the CDR3 is 13 residues. Here the CDR3 reads CASSRVEFYEQYF. CDR3 bases: TGTGCCAGCAGCCGGGTCGAGTTCTACGAGCAGTACTTC.

This clone appeared once. This rearrangement joins TRBV29-1 to TRBJ2-1; tentative D call: TRBD1 (5 bases). The CDR3 is 15 residues long. CDR1 SQVTM and CDR2 ANQGSEA come from the germline V gene. The CDR3 bases are TGCGGGGCGTTGAAGGTGACGGGCACTTACAATGAGCAGTTCTTC. Translating gives CGALKVTGTYNEQFF.

V is TRBV28 and J is TRBJ1-5; perhaps TRBD1 as D (6 bases). Trimming stripped 4 bases from V and 6 bases from J, with 13 bases between. The CDR3 has 14 amino acids. Germline-derived CDR1 and CDR2 are MDHEN and SYDVKM. In DNA form, the CDR3 reads TGTGCCAGCAGTTCCCCCAGGGGTGGTCAGCCCCAGCATTTT. Translation: CASSSPRGGQPQHF.

The sample holds a few counts of this clone. V and J are TRBV5-1 and TRBJ1-5; 9 bases agree with TRBD1. CDR1 is SGHRS, CDR2 YFSETQ, per germline. The V gene end was trimmed by 4 bases and the J gene end by 0 bases; junction bases not matched to a gene: 2. CDR3 size: 15 residues. CDR3 sequence: CASSPTGGSNQPQHF. For the CDR3, the DNA is TGCGCCAGCAGCCCGACAGGGGGTAGCAATCAGCCCCAGCATTTT.

CDR3 in DNA: TGTGCCAGCACGATTGTCGGGCAGAAGTATGGCTACACCTTC. It yields the protein CASTIVGQKYGYTF. The chain recombines TRBV6-4 with TRBJ1-2; no firm D call. This CDR3 comprises 14 residues. CDR1 is MRHNA, CDR2 SNTAGT, per germline. V was trimmed by 7 bases and J by 5 bases, leaving 17 bases between them.

The chain is built from TRBV4-3 and TRBJ2-7; D call uncertain. Per germline, CDR1 LGHNA and CDR2 YSLEER. V was pared by 0 bases and J by 3 bases, with 9 bases between. The CDR3 is 14 amino acids. The CDR3: CASSQERRDYEQYF. CDR3 sequence (DNA): TGCGCCAGCAGCCAAGAGAGGCGAGACTACGAGCAGTACTTC.

The V gene is TRBV10-1, the J gene TRBJ2-3; 11 bases agree with TRBD2. Trimming cost V 10 bases and J 3 bases; bases outside gene matches: 6. Germline CDR1 WNHNN, CDR2 SYGVQD (reference sequence). This CDR3 has 14 residues. CDR3 sequence reads: CATTSGGATDTQYF. The CDR3 DNA follows: TGCGCCACTACTAGCGGGGGAGCGACAGATACGCAGTATTTT.

This clone is a singleton in its sample. This rearrangement joins TRBV9 to TRBJ1-4, with D perhaps TRBD1 (6 bases). CDR1 and CDR2 (germline): SGDLS, YYNGEE. The CDR3 totals 17 residues. V was trimmed by 4 bases and J by 6 bases, leaving 22 bases between them. Here the CDR3 DNA reads TGTGCCAGCAGCCCCAGCGGGGGGCGAAGGGGTTATGAAAAACTGTTTTTT. Its translation: CASSPSGGRRGYEKLFF.

The chain links TRBV7-9 to TRBJ2-3; the D is unclear. This CDR3 contains 13 residues. Germline assignment: CDR1 SEHNR and CDR2 FQNEAQ (reference sequence). The V and J ends lost 5 bases and 4 bases respectively, with 10 bases between them. CDR3 sequence (DNA): TGTGCCAGCAGCCCCCGGGCGTCAGATACGCAGTATTTT. Its protein product is CASSPRASDTQYF.

The J gene is TRBJ2-2, the V gene TRBV19; either TRBD1 or TRBD2 may fit D (6 bases each). This CDR3 has 16 residues. Looked up from germline, CDR1 is LNHDA and CDR2 is SQIVND (reference sequence). V lost 7 bases and J lost 6, with 21 bases in between. This CDR3 is CASTTGGGRGSGELFF. CDR3 sequence (DNA): TGTGCCAGTACCACCGGAGGGGGACGGGGATCCGGGGAGCTGTTTTTT.

This clone was counted a single time. J is TRBJ2-7 and V is TRBV7-6; 9 bases are a match to TRBD2. CDR3 size: 13 residues. J lost 4 bases, V lost 5 bases, and 3 bases had no gene match. CDR1 and CDR2 (germline): SGHVS, FNYEAQ. CDR3: CASSPTSGYEQYF. CDR3 sequence (DNA): TGTGCCAGCAGCCCTACTAGCGGGTACGAGCAGTACTTC.